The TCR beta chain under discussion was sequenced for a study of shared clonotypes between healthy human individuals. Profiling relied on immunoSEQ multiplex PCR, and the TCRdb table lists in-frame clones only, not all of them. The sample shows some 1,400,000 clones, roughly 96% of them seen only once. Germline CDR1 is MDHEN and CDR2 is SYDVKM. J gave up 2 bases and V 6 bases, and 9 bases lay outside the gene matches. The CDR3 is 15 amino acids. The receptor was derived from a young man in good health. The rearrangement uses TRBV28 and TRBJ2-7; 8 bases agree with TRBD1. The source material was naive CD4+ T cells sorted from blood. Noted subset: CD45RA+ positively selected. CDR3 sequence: CASSPPGGLPYEQYF. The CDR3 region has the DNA TGTGCCAGCAGCCCACCAGGGGGCTTACCCTACGAGCAGTACTTC.